A single sample is the source of the 26 T cell receptor beta chains below, sequenced in a study of regulatory T cells in long-lasting Graves disease. Arm-PCR of CDR3 regions with iRepertoire HTBI primers generated TCR beta libraries. MiXCR, applied by TCRdb to the multiplex PCR reads, yields one record per CDR3 protein. The repertoire includes fewer than 450,000 distinct CDR3 sequences, 15% of them detected once, and about 7.6% sits in the top ten. Time point indicated: newly diagnosed GD, antithyroid drugs for less than 3 months. PBMC-extracted RNA yielded the TCR library. The same data also contributed to another study, on T cells in Graves' hyperthyroidism and ophthalmopathy.

Specimen: peripheral blood mononuclear cells (PBMCs), collected at new diagnosis, from a patient treated with antithyroid drugs. Every receptor here comes from a woman aged 40 to 49 with Graves disease.

This clonotype was detected ten times or more. This rearrangement joins TRBV27 to TRBJ1-5; D call uncertain. Per the germline V gene, CDR1 is MNHEY and CDR2 is SMNVEV (reference sequence). CDR3 length equals 13 residues. The V gene lost 8 bases and the J gene lost 1 base, with 9 bases spanning the gap. The CDR3 DNA sequence: TGTGCCAGCGGCAGGAACAGCAATCAGCCCCAGCATTTT. Residues: CASGRNSNQPQHF.

The sample holds many counts of this clonotype. The genes are TRBV12-3 or TRBV12-4 and TRBJ1-2, with 7 bases lining up with TRBD1. The CDR3 spans 14 residues. The V gene end was trimmed by 2 bases and the J gene end by 14 bases; junction bases not matched to a gene: 14. The CDR3 is CASSLSGQAHPGTF. The CDR3 region has the DNA TGTGCCAGCAGTTTAAGCGGACAGGCCCATCCAGGGACCTTC.

This clonotype was counted many times. This rearrangement joins TRBV28 to TRBJ2-1; TRBD1 agrees at 9 bases. With V trimmed by 6 bases and J by 5 bases, 8 bases remained unmatched. The germline V gene encodes CDR1 MDHEN and CDR2 SYDVKM. The CDR3 sequence is 15 residues long. CDR3: CASSSGQGFNNEQFF. The CDR3 DNA sequence: TGTGCCAGCAGCTCGGGACAGGGATTTAACAATGAGCAGTTCTTC.

The table lists this clonotype with a few counts. This chain joins TRBV4-3 and TRBJ2-1, with D unresolved. Trimming removed 0 bases at V and 10 bases at J, with 4 bases between. CDR3 length: 11 amino acids. Germline CDR1 and CDR2: LGHNA and YSLEER. The CDR3 reads CASSQDSEQFF. The CDR3, as DNA: TGCGCCAGCAGCCAAGATAGCGAGCAGTTCTTC.

This clonotype was recorded many times. The gene calls are TRBV30 and TRBJ2-1; 9 bases match TRBD2. CDR3 length: 14 amino acids. V shed 2 bases and J 7 bases; nucleotides not matched to a gene: 6. Germline CDR1 and CDR2: GTSNPN and SVGIG (reference sequence). The CDR3 is CAWSRTSGLNEQFF. DNA of the CDR3: TGTGCCTGGAGTAGAACTAGCGGGCTAAATGAGCAGTTCTTC.

In its sample, this clonotype was seen once. In this CDR3 the conserved last residue, phenylalanine or tryptophan, is missing, so a read error is likely. This chain joins TRBV12-3 or TRBV12-4 and TRBJ2-1; D may match TRBD1 or TRBD2 (6 bases each). This CDR3 region has 18 residues. V was cut by 2 bases and J by 2 bases, with 19 bases left in between. Written as DNA, the CDR3 is TGTGCCAGCAGTTTAAAAGGGGGGCGGGTGAGCCCCTACAATGAGCAGTTCTCC. Translated, it gives CASSLKGGRVSPYNEQFS.

This clonotype was recorded many times. V usage is TRBV10-3 and J usage is TRBJ1-1; the D gene is possibly TRBD1 (6 bases). The CDR3 runs to 15 residues. The ends were cut back, 11 bases at V and 6 bases at J, with 25 bases in the middle. Germline V gives CDR1 ENHRY, CDR2 SYGVKD. CDR3: CARLPWGHKFSEAFF. As DNA, the CDR3 is TGTGCCCGCCTCCCCTGGGGACACAAATTCTCTGAAGCTTTCTTT.

The chain couples TRBV19 to TRBJ2-3; 12 nucleotides line up with TRBD1. CDR1 and CDR2 from the germline V gene are LNHDA and SQIVND (reference sequence). The CDR3 length is 15 residues. Trimming removed 6 bases from V and 5 bases from J; junction bases left unmatched: 6. The CDR3 coding sequence is TGTGCCAGTAGAACGGGACAGGGGGCGCGAGATACGCAGTATTTT. Translating gives CASRTGQGARDTQYF.

In its sample, this clonotype was seen many times. This chain joins TRBV3-1 and TRBJ2-1; no reliable D call. Germline CDR1 is LGHDT and CDR2 is YNNKEL (reference sequence). The length of the CDR3 is 15 residues. Trimming cost V 0 bases and J 4 bases, with 10 bases left between them. CDR3 DNA sequence: TGTGCCAGCAGCCAAGAAGGCAGGCTGTACAATGAGCAGTTCTTC. Protein product: CASSQEGRLYNEQFF.

This clonotype was counted ten times or more. V usage is TRBV6-1 and J usage is TRBJ1-4; D is undetermined. The CDR3 consists of 14 residues. Germline assignment: CDR1 MNHNS and CDR2 SASEGT. Trimming removed 7 bases from V and 0 bases from J, with 9 bases in between. This CDR3 is CASTDFATNEKLFF. CDR3 sequence (DNA): TGTGCCAGCACGGACTTTGCAACTAATGAAAAACTGTTTTTT.

This clonotype has only a few counts. A clone one base away is much larger, so this may be a read error. The chain recombines TRBV2 with TRBJ2-1; 9 nucleotides agree with TRBD2. The germline V gene has CDR1 SNHLY and CDR2 FYNNEI. CDR3 length: 14 amino acids. CDR3 bases: TGTGCCAGCAGCGAAGCGGGAGGTTCGCATGAGCAGTTCTTC. This gives the protein CASSEAGGSHEQFF. Looking up the rest from reference TRBV2 and TRBJ2-1 gives the full variable domain: EPEVTQTPSHQVTQMGQEVILRCVPISNHLYFYWYRQILGQKVEFLVSFYNNEISEKSEIFDDQFSVERPDGSNFTLKIRSTKLEDSAMYFCASSEAGGSHEQFFGPGTRLTVL.

On this clonotype itself: Since a much larger clone is just one base distant, this may be a read error. V usage is TRBV27 and J usage is TRBJ2-1, with TRBD2 as a possible D gene (6 bases). The CDR3 loop spans 19 amino acids. From germline, CDR1 is MNHEY and CDR2 SMNVEV (reference sequence). CDR3 sequence (DNA): TGTGCCAGCAGTTTATACCCCCCCAGGGCGGGGATGGCCTACAATGAGCAGTCCTTC. It codes for CASSLYPPRAGMAYNEQSF.

This chain uses TRBV18 with TRBJ1-1; 8 nucleotides line up with TRBD1. In germline, CDR1 is KGHSH, CDR2 LQKENI. The CDR3 sequence is 16 residues long. V shed 1 base, J shed 1 base, and the junction held 5 bases outside the gene matches. The CDR3 coding sequence is TGTGCCAGCTCACCACTGGCAGGGGGCGAGAACACTGAAGCTTTCTTT. This translates into CASSPLAGGENTEAFF.

This clonotype has a count of ten or more. The chain uses TRBV28 and TRBJ1-5, with TRBD1 as a possible D gene (6 bases). V was cut by 7 bases and J by 4 bases, with 14 bases left in between. Germline-derived CDR1 and CDR2 are MDHEN and SYDVKM. The length of the CDR3 is 14 residues. The chain's CDR3 is CASNLDSVNQPQHF. Written as DNA, the CDR3 is TGTGCCAGCAATCTGGACAGCGTAAATCAGCCCCAGCATTTT.

This clonotype was recorded a few times. The rearrangement links TRBV4-1 to TRBJ2-1, with TRBD1 identical over 8 bases. Germline CDR1 MGHRA, CDR2 YSYEKL. The CDR3 is 15 amino acids. Trimming cost V 4 bases and J 4 bases; bases outside gene matches: 6. The DNA for the CDR3 is TGCGCCAGCAGCCTACGACAGGGGATGTACAATGAGCAGTTCTTC. As protein: CASSLRQGMYNEQFF.

This clonotype has just a few counts. This sequence joins TRBV7-9 and TRBJ2-1; 14 nucleotides match TRBD2. The V and J ends lost 6 bases and 8 bases, in that order; junction bases with no gene match: 12. This CDR3 contains 17 residues. Per germline, CDR1 SEHNR and CDR2 FQNEAQ (reference sequence). CDR3 in amino acids: CASSQTSGRAGVYEQFF. CDR3 DNA: TGTGCCAGCAGTCAGACTAGCGGGAGGGCCGGTGTCTATGAGCAGTTCTTC.

This clonotype was recorded many times. The CDR3 is CASSLAQRSYEQYF. The CDR3 nucleotides are TGTGCCAGCAGTTTAGCACAGAGGAGCTACGAGCAGTACTTC. The chain has TRBV12-3 or TRBV12-4 and TRBJ2-7, with D uncertain. The CDR3 length is 14 residues. Trimming removed 0 bases at V and 3 bases at J, with 9 bases between.

This sequence joins TRBV6-2 or TRBV6-3 and TRBJ1-3; tentatively, D is TRBD1 (5 bases). The germline V gene encodes CDR1 MNHEY and CDR2 SVGEGT. V lost 5 bases and J lost 2, with 13 bases in between. This CDR3 is 15 amino acids long. CDR3 loop: CASSERQGTGNTIYF. The CDR3 DNA reads as TGTGCCAGCAGTGAAAGGCAGGGAACTGGAAACACCATATATTTT.

This clonotype has more than one count but fewer than ten. The J gene is TRBJ2-5, the V gene TRBV6-2 or TRBV6-3; TRBD2 matches 11 bases. Germline V CDR1 and CDR2: MNHEY, SVGEGT. The V gene end was trimmed by 5 bases and the J gene end by 2 bases; junction bases not matched to a gene: 10. This CDR3 has 17 amino acids. CDR3 in DNA: TGTGCCAGCAGTGAGGAAACCCTAGCGGGAGGACAAGAGACCCAGTACTTC. Translation: CASSEETLAGGQETQYF.

The sample holds many counts of this clonotype. The genes are TRBV29-1 and TRBJ2-1; D unclear. CDR3 length equals 13 residues. CDR1 and CDR2 from the germline V gene are SQVTM and ANQGSEA. Trimming stripped 3 bases from V and 3 bases from J, with 9 bases between. CDR3: CSVDAVYYNEQFF. In DNA, the CDR3 is TGCAGCGTTGACGCGGTGTACTACAATGAGCAGTTCTTC.

The genes are TRBV10-3 and TRBJ2-2; D might be TRBD1 (6 bases). Trimming pared 4 bases from V and 5 bases from J, leaving 8 bases between. The CDR3 loop spans 13 amino acids. Looked up from germline, CDR1 is ENHRY and CDR2 is SYGVKD. CDR3 in DNA: TGTGCCATCAGTGGGGGGCCTACCGGGGAGCTGTTTTTT. Translation: CAISGGPTGELFF.

This chain uses TRBV6-2 or TRBV6-3 with TRBJ2-1, with 9 bases lining up with TRBD1. V was clipped by 6 bases and J by 3 bases; unmatched bases: 12. CDR1 is MNHEY, CDR2 SVGEGT, per germline. The CDR3 is 17 amino acids. The CDR3 bases are TGTGCCAGCAGCGGACCGACAGGGGGAAGACTCTACAATGAGCAGTTCTTC. It yields the protein CASSGPTGGRLYNEQFF.

In this sample, this clonotype turned up once. This rearrangement joins TRBV19 to TRBJ2-3; a possible D gene is TRBD2 (5 bases). The CDR3 length is 12 residues. V lost 8 bases to trimming and J lost 3 bases, with 9 bases between them. The V gene's germline CDR1 is LNHDA and CDR2 SQIVND (reference sequence). The CDR3 loop is CASDPGTDTQYF. CDR3 in DNA: TGTGCCAGTGATCCGGGAACAGATACGCAGTATTTT.

This clonotype was counted only a few times. The V gene is TRBV11-3, the J gene TRBJ1-3; D remains ambiguous. Trimming took off 1 base at V and 4 bases at J, with 14 bases between the two ends. The CDR3 extends over 16 amino acids. Germline assignment: CDR1 SGHNT and CDR2 YENEEA. The CDR3 bases are TGTGCCAGCAGCTTAGTAAGGGCAACGGGCGGAAACACCATATATTTT. Encoded protein: CASSLVRATGGNTIYF.

Many counts were recorded for this clonotype. The V gene is TRBV11-2, the J gene TRBJ2-2; D gene uncertain. The CDR3 runs 14 residues. Germline V gene data show CDR1 as SGHAT and CDR2 as FQNNGV. Trimming removed 6 bases at V and 4 bases at J, with 12 bases between. The CDR3 spells CASSPRWATGELFF. CDR3 DNA: TGTGCCAGCAGTCCTCGATGGGCCACCGGGGAGCTGTTTTTT.

This clonotype was seen ten or more times. The rearrangement uses TRBV6-2 or TRBV6-3 and TRBJ2-1; weak D call: TRBD2 (5 bases). This CDR3 has 15 residues. V was shortened by 10 bases and J by 0 bases, with 16 bases between the two germline ends. Germline V gene lookup returns CDR1 MNHEY and CDR2 SVGEGT. CDR3 nucleotides: TGTGCCACCCTTAGCGTAAGAGACTCCTACAATGAGCAGTTCTTC. This codes for CATLSVRDSYNEQFF.